The sample holds a few counts of the clone carrying this TCR beta chain. The antigen is not known. In TCRdb, the 5' RACE reads were re-called with MiXCR into one record per CDR3 protein. There are more than 650,000 distinct CDR3 sequences in the sample; about 11% occur only once, and roughly 0.51% lies in the top ten. The data originate from a study of CD8 T cells in ankylosing spondylitis. The CDR3 contains 11 residues. Trimming at V came to 5 bases and at J to 7 bases, leaving 2 bases not matched to a gene. Germline V gene lookup returns CDR1 DFQATT and CDR2 SNEGSKA (reference sequence). Notes on the study in general: As for the disease-linked clones, they showed a CD8+ phenotype and occurred at relatively low frequencies in peripheral blood. Seemingly characteristic of ankylosing spondylitis blood was a TCR beta motif consisting of eight highly homologous variants. Matched ankylosing spondylitis synovial fluid reportedly contained a significantly enriched population of disease-linked clones.

The TCR sequence derives from a male donor with ankylosing spondylitis. The specimen sequenced was blood, either unsorted or a sorted T cell fraction (not recorded which). The chain carries TRBV20-1 and TRBJ1-1, with TRBD1 identical over 9 bases. The CDR3 nucleotides read TGCAGTGCTTTGGACAGGGGTGAAGCTTTCTTT. Its translation: CSALDRGEAFF.